The clone carrying this T cell receptor beta chain has only a few counts. Its matching antigen is unknown. With 60 Vbeta and 13 Jbeta primers, the PCR was carried out. Assay used: immunoSEQ multiplex PCR; TCRdb lists only in-frame clones, some missing. This sample has 85,000 to 130,000 clones, with 75% found just once. The sample is drawn from a study of cytomegalovirus exposure and HLA in healthy donors. The CDR3 runs to 15 residues. Germline V gene sequence: CDR1 SGHRS, CDR2 YFSETQ. Trimming removed 1 base at V and 0 bases at J, with 8 bases between. Study-level points and caveats: Later analysis suggested most CMV-associated TCR beta chains were HLA-restricted. Later analysis identified 16,000 or so TCR beta sequences associated with HLA alleles, using a false discovery rate threshold of 0.05. As a later analysis showed, a missense DCLRE1C variant was linked to trimming of TCR beta V- and J-genes.

The sequence was collected from a male donor in good health and CMV-seropositive. Source material: PBMCs. The chain combines TRBV5-1 with TRBJ1-5; D unresolved. DNA of the CDR3: TGCGCCAGCAGCTTGTCGGGTGTTAGCAATCAGCCCCAGCATTTT. Translation gives CASSLSGVSNQPQHF.